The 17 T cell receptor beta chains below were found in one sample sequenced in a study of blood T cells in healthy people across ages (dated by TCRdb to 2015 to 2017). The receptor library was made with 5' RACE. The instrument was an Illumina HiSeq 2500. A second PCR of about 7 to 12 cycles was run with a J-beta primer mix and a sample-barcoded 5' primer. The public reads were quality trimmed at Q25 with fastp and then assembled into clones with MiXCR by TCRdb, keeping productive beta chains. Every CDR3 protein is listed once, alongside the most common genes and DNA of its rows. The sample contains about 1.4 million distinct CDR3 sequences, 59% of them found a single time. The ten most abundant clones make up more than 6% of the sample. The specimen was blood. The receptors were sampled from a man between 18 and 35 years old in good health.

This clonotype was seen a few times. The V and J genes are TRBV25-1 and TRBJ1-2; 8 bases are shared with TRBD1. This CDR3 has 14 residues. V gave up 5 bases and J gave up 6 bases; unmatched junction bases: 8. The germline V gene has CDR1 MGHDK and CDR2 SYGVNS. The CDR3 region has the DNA TGTGCCAGCAGTCCTCCAGGACAGGGCCATGGCTACACCTTC. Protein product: CASSPPGQGHGYTF.

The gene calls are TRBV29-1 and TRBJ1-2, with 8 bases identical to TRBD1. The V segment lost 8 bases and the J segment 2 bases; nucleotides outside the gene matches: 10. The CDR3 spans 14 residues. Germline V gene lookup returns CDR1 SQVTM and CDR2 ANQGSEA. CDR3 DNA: TGCAGCCCGAGACAGGACAGGGTGAACTATGGCTACACCTTC. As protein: CSPRQDRVNYGYTF.

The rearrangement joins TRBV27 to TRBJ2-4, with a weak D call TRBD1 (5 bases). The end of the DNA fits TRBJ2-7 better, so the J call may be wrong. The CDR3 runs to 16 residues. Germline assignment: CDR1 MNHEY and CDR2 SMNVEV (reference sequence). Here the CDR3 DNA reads TGTGCCAGCAGTTTATTAGCCCACAGGTTTGGTAACGAGCAGTACTTC. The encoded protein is CASSLLAHRFGNEQYF.

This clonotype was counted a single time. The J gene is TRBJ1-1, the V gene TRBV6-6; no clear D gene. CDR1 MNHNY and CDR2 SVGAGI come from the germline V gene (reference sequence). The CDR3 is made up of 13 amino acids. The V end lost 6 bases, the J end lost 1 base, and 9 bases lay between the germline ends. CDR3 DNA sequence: TGTGCCAGCAGACAGATAGGGAACACTGAAGCTTTCTTT. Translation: CASRQIGNTEAFF.

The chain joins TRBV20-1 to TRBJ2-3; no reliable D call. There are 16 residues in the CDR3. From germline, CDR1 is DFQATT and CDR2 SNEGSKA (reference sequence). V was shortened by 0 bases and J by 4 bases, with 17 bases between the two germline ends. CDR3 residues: CSAREFAAPGADTQYF. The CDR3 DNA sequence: TGCAGTGCTAGAGAGTTTGCAGCCCCTGGGGCAGATACGCAGTATTTT.

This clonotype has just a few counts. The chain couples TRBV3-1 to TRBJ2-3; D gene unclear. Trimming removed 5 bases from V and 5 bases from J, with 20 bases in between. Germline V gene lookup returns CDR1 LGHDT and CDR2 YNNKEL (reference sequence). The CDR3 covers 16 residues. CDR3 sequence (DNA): TGTGCCAGCAGCGCGGACCCGCATGGTCTAGGAGATACGCAGTATTTT. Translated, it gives CASSADPHGLGDTQYF.

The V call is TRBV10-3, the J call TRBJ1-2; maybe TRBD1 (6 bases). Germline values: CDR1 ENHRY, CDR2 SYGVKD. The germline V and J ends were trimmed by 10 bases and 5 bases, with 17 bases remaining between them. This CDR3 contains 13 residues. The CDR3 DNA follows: TGTGCCACCTTAAGACAGGATCCTTATGGCTACACCTTC. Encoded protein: CATLRQDPYGYTF.

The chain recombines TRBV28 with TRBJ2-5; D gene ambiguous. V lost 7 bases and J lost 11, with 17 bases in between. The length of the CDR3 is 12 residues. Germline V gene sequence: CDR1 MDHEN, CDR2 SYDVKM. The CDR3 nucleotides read TGTGCCAGCATTCAGGATTCCGGAGAGCAGTACTTC. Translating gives CASIQDSGEQYF.

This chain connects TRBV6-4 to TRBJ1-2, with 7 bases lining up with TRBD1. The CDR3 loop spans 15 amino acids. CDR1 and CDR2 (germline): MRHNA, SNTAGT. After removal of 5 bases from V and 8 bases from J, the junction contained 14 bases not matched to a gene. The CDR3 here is CASSRSGRQGGGYTF. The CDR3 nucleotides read TGTGCCAGCAGTCGGAGTGGAAGGCAGGGGGGCGGCTACACCTTC.

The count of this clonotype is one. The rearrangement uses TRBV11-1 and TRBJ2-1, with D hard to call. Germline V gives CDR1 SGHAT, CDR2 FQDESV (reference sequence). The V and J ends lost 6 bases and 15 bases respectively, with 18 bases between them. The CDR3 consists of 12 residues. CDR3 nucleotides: TGTGCCAGCAGAGTTCTTGGTGGACCCGCGTTCTTC. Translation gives CASRVLGGPAFF.

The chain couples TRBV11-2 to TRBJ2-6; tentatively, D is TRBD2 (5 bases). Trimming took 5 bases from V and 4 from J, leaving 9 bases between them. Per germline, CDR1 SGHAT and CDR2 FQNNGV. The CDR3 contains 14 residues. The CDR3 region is CASSIRGGANVLTF. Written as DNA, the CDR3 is TGTGCCAGCAGCATCCGGGGAGGGGCCAACGTCCTGACTTTC.

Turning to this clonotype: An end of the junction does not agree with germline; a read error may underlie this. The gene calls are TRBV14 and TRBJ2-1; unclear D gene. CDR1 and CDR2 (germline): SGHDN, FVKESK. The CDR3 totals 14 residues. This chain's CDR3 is CASSPKLSYNGQFF. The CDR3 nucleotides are TGTGCCAGCAGCCCTAAACTCTCCTACAATGGGCAGTTCTTC.

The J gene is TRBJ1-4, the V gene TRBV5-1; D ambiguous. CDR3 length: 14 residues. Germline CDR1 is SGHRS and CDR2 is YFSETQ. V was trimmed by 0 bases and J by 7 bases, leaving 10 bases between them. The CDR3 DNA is TGCGCCAGCAGCTTGGACAAACCAAGTGAAAAACTGTTTTTT. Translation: CASSLDKPSEKLFF.

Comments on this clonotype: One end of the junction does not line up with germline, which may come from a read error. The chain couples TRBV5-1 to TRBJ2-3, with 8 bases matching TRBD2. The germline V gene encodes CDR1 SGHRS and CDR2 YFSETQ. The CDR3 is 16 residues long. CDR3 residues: CASSLGLALSTDTRYF. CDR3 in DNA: TGCGCCAGCAGCTTGGGACTAGCGCTTAGCACAGATACGCGGTATTTT.

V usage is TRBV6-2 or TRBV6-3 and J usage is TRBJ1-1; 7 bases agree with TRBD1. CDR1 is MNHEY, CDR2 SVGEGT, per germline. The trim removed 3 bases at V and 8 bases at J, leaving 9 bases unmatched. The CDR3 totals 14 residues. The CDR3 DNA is TGTGCCAGCAGTTATCAGCAACAGGGGTCCGAAGCTTTCTTT. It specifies CASSYQQQGSEAFF.

CDR3 in DNA: TGTGCCAGCAGTAAGGGGATGGGGACCCAGCATTTT. Its translation: CASSKGMGTQHF. J is TRBJ1-5 and V is TRBV6-2 or TRBV6-3; TRBD1 is a possible D gene (5 bases). The germline V gene has CDR1 MNHEY and CDR2 SVGEGT. V was clipped by 5 bases and J by 11 bases, with 13 bases between them. This CDR3 has 12 residues.

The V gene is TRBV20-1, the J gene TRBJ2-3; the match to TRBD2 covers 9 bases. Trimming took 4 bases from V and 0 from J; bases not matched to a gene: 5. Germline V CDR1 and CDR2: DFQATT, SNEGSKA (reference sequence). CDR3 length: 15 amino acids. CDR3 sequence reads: CSAKLAGTSTDTQYF. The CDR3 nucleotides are TGCAGTGCTAAACTAGCGGGCACTAGCACAGATACGCAGTATTTT.